This T cell receptor beta chain was profiled in a study of OX40 agonist ivuxolimab in advanced cancers. Study context: Ivuxolimab, an antibody acting as an agonist of OX40 (CD134), was used to treat patients.

Data came from immunoSEQ multiplex PCR; TCRdb stores just in-frame clones and leaves some out. Here the sample spans more than 80,000 clones, more than 70% being singletons. Worth noting for this clone: Its antigen is currently unknown.

Regarding the study as a whole: Clonal expansion in partial responders at 0.1-3.0 mg/kg ranked among the lowest.

Trimming pared 2 bases from V and 11 bases from J, leaving 19 bases between. Germline loops: CDR1 MDHEN, CDR2 SYDVKM. CDR3 length: 15 amino acids. V and J are TRBV28 and TRBJ1-5; no clear D gene. The sequencing used CD4+ or CD8+ T cells sorted from blood, collected in a trial of the OX40 agonist ivuxolimab. The receptor comes from an adult with an advanced solid tumor such as melanoma, head and neck, liver or kidney cancer. Written as DNA, the CDR3 is TGTGCCAGCAGTTTAGCCGACGGACTTAAGGTGGCCCAGCATTTT. Its translation is CASSLADGLKVAQHF.